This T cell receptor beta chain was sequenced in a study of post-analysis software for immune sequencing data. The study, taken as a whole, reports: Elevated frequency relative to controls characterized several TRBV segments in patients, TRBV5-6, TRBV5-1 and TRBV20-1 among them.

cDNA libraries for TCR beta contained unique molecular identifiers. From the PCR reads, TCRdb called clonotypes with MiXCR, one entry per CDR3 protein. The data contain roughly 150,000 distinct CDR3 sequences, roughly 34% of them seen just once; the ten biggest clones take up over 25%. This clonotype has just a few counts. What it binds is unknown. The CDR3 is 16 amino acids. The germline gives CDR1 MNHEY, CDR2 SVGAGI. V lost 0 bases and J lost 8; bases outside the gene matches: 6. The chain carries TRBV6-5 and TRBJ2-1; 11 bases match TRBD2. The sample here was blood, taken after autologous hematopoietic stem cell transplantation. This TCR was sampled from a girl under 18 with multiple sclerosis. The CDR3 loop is CASSYSSSGRGYEQFF. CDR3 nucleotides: TGTGCCAGCAGTTACTCGAGTAGCGGGAGGGGGTATGAGCAGTTCTTC.